The clone carrying this T cell receptor (beta chain) appeared many times. The target antigen is unknown. Lactation, pregnancy, other autoimmune disease or uncontrolled infection led to exclusion of patients. Blood was obtained at the first hyperthyroidism diagnosis, which preceded any ophthalmopathy symptoms. TCR beta CDR3 sequences were amplified from RNA transcripts. The TCR CDR3 first-round RT-PCR relied on the HTBI primer set. MiXCR, run by TCRdb on the multiplex PCR reads, gives a single entry per CDR3 protein. The sample has 350,000 to 450,000 distinct CDR3 sequences; about 17% are singletons. This sample is part of a study of T cells in Graves' hyperthyroidism and ophthalmopathy. Study results and caveats: A 13 V-J signature model discriminated ophthalmopathy versus stable hyperthyroidism. Within blood appeared most thyroid clonotypes that had expanded above 0.001.

Germline trimming cut 5 bases from V and 2 bases from J; bases unmatched to any gene: 12. The CDR3 consists of 18 residues. Germline V gene lookup returns CDR1 MNHNS and CDR2 SASEGT. The chain uses TRBV6-1 and TRBJ2-1; 10 bases are a match to TRBD2. The sequence derives from a woman under 40 with Graves' hyperthyroidism that later progressed to Graves' ophthalmopathy. What was sequenced was blood. CDR3: CASSPSRYTSGTYNEQFF. CDR3 bases: TGTGCCAGCAGTCCTAGCCGATACACTAGCGGGACCTACAATGAGCAGTTCTTC.